The rows below give T cell receptor beta chains drawn from one sample of a study of shared clonotypes between healthy human individuals. Sequenced by immunoSEQ multiplex PCR; TCRdb stores in-frame clones only, minus some. The table records under 600,000 clones, 95% to 98% of them present only once. Input material: naive CD4+ T cells sorted from blood. The receptor source for this set is a woman aged 25 to 39 in good health. CDR3s include the opening cysteine and the closing phenylalanine or tryptophan. The D gene is left open where the match is weak. The size entry is marked missing in some rows and otherwise reads once, few, many or a size class.

v_call,j_call,d_call,clone_size,cdr3_aa,cdr3_nt
TRBV11-2,TRBJ2-3,TRBD2,-,CASRAPGLALDTQYF,TGTGCCAGCAGGGCACCGGGACTAGCCTTAGATACGCAGTATTTT
TRBV6-1,TRBJ2-7,-,-,CASSDSQYNHEQYF,TGTGCCAGCAGTGATAGCCAGTACAACCACGAGCAGTACTTC
TRBV15,TRBJ1-2,TRBD1,-,CATSSFLGQGYYGYTF,TGTGCCACCAGCAGTTTTCTGGGACAGGGTTATTATGGCTACACCTTC
TRBV5-1,TRBJ1-2,-,-,CASSLGGGRDSGYTF,TGCGCCAGCAGCTTGGGGGGCGGGAGGGACTCTGGCTACACCTTC
TRBV15,TRBJ1-3,-,-,CATSRDGLGGNTIYF,TGTGCCACCAGCAGGGATGGCTTAGGTGGAAACACCATATATTTT
TRBV27,TRBJ2-1,TRBD2,once,CASCPTGRKGNEQFF,TGTGCCAGCTGTCCCACCGGGAGGAAAGGGAATGAGCAGTTCTTC
TRBV6-1,TRBJ2-3,-,-,CASSEAGDTQYF,TGTGCCAGCAGTGAGGCCGGAGATACGCAGTATTTT
TRBV7-6,TRBJ2-3,-,-,CASSLADTQYF,TGTGCCAGCAGCTTAGCAGATACGCAGTATTTT
TRBV6-1,TRBJ1-5,-,-,CASSEFGLVTWNQPQHF,TGTGCCAGCAGTGAATTCGGTCTCGTCACGTGGAATCAGCCCCAGCATTTT
TRBV5-4,TRBJ2-3,-,-,CASSVGGASTDTQYF,TGTGCCAGCAGCGTGGGGGGGGCTAGCACAGATACGCAGTATTTT
TRBV5-4,TRBJ2-1,-,once,CASSLGPPGRRSNEQFF,TGTGCCAGCAGCTTGGGGCCGCCGGGACGTAGGTCCAATGAGCAGTTCTTC
TRBV18,TRBJ2-2,-,once,CASSPRSGSHTGELFF,TGTGCCAGCTCACCACGAAGCGGGTCTCACACCGGGGAGCTGTTTTTT
TRBV27,TRBJ1-4,-,-,CASSLTTNEKLFF,TGTGCCAGCAGTTTAACAACTAATGAAAAACTGTTTTTT
TRBV29-1,TRBJ2-5,-,once,CSVETGESLETQYF,TGCAGCGTTGAGACAGGAGAGTCCTTAGAGACCCAGTACTTC
TRBV11-1,TRBJ2-7,TRBD1,-,CASSPRGTVSYEQYF,TGTGCCAGCAGCCCAAGGGGGACAGTCTCCTACGAGCAGTACTTC
TRBV6-5,TRBJ2-5,-,-,CASSYLETQYF,TGTGCCAGCAGTTACTTGGAGACCCAGTACTTC
TRBV27,TRBJ2-7,TRBD1,-,CASSSRTGGTYEQYF,TGTGCCAGCAGTTCTCGGACAGGGGGCACCTACGAGCAGTACTTC
TRBV7-3,TRBJ2-1,TRBD2,-,CASGTSGPNNEQFF,TGTGCCAGCGGGACTAGCGGGCCCAACAATGAGCAGTTCTTC
TRBV28,TRBJ2-7,TRBD2,-,CASSGLAFEQYF,TGTGCCAGCTCGGGACTAGCGTTCGAGCAGTACTTC
TRBV18,TRBJ2-3,-,-,CASSPTEATQYF,TGTGCCAGCTCACCAACTGAGGCTACGCAGTATTTT
TRBV18,TRBJ2-3,TRBD1,-,CASSRDRGADTQYF,TGTGCCAGCTCACGGGACAGGGGGGCAGATACGCAGTATTTT
TRBV6-1,TRBJ1-3,TRBD1,-,CASRSGTGLGNTIYF,TGTGCCAGCAGGTCCGGGACAGGGTTAGGAAACACCATATATTTT
TRBV7-9,TRBJ1-1,-,-,CASSIPPFF,TGTGCCAGCAGCATTCCACCTTTCTTT
TRBV19,TRBJ1-2,-,-,CASSMQGYGYTF,TGTGCCAGTAGTATGCAGGGGTATGGCTACACCTTC